Below, 18 T cell receptor beta chains from the same sample are listed, as sequenced in a study of a mutant IDH1 vaccine in newly diagnosed glioma. TCRdb's table, derived via immunoSEQ multiplex PCR, lists solely in-frame clones and lacks some. This sample has roughly 30,000 clones, with roughly nine tenths found just once. The antigens of these receptors remain unknown. The time point was: week 5, during vaccination. Each vaccine dose was 300 ug of mutant IDH1 20-mer peptide, with topical imiquimod. This material consisted of peripheral blood mononuclear cells (PBMCs), taken from a glioma patient whose treatment included an IDH1 peptide vaccine. Receptor source: a woman aged 35 to 49 with glioma. Some clones in this sample may be carry-over from other donors' samples.

The CDR3 DNA is TGCAGTGCTAGTATCACAGATACGCAGTATTTT. Encoded protein: CSASITDTQYF. V usage is TRBV20-1 and J usage is TRBJ2-3; D remains unclear. This CDR3 has 11 amino acids. V was cut by 3 bases and J by 2 bases, with 3 bases left in between. CDR1 and CDR2 from the germline V gene are DFQATT and SNEGSKA (reference sequence).

J is TRBJ2-7 and V is TRBV6-1; D not certain. There are 12 residues in the CDR3. V lost 3 bases and J lost 3, with 6 bases in between. The germline gives CDR1 MNHNS, CDR2 SASEGT. In DNA form, the CDR3 reads TGTGCCAGCAGTGATTGGGGCTACGAGCAGTACTTC. Amino acids: CASSDWGYEQYF.

The chain joins TRBV7-9 to TRBJ2-3, with D possibly TRBD2 on 7 matching bases. V was clipped by 5 bases and J by 11 bases, with 20 bases between them. Germline assignment: CDR1 SEHNR and CDR2 FQNEAQ (reference sequence). The CDR3 has 14 residues. CDR3 loop: CASSAGVGGAEQYF. CDR3 bases: TGTGCCAGCAGCGCCGGAGTGGGGGGGGCCGAGCAGTATTTT.

The chain joins TRBV7-3 to TRBJ1-1; D remains ambiguous. CDR1 is SGHTA and CDR2 is FQGTGA in the germline V gene. The length of the CDR3 is 13 residues. V was trimmed by 3 bases and J by 4 bases, leaving 9 bases between them. The CDR3 nucleotides are TGTGCCAGCAGCTTGCAGGCCTCCACTGAAGCTTTCTTT. Its translation: CASSLQASTEAFF.

The chain recombines TRBV9 with TRBJ2-1; D remains ambiguous. Germline assignment: CDR1 SGDLS and CDR2 YYNGEE. The ends were cut back, 3 bases at V and 1 base at J, with 11 bases in the middle. This CDR3 has 15 amino acids. CDR3 bases: TGTGCCAGCAGCGCTCTCTTTGCGTCCTACAATGAGCAGTTCTTC. Translation gives CASSALFASYNEQFF. The full variable domain, rest sourced from reference TRBV9 and TRBJ2-1, is DSGVTQTPKHLITATGQRVTLRCSPRSGDLSVYWYQQSLDQGLQFLIQYYNGEERAKGNILERFSAQQFPDLHSELNLSSLELGDSALYFCASSALFASYNEQFFGPGTRLTVL.

The chain uses TRBV7-8 and TRBJ1-2, with a possible D match to TRBD1 (6 bases). V was trimmed by 1 base and J by 8 bases, leaving 14 bases between them. The length of the CDR3 is 14 residues. CDR1 SGHVS and CDR2 FQNEAQ come from the germline V gene. The CDR3 protein is CASSLGGPPRGYTF. In DNA form, the CDR3 reads TGTGCCAGCAGCTTAGGGGGGCCCCCACGGGGCTACACCTTC.

The gene calls are TRBV29-1 and TRBJ2-1; TRBD2 matches at 7 bases. After removal of 1 base from V and 13 bases from J, the junction contained 7 bases not matched to a gene. The CDR3 is 12 residues long. Germline V gene data show CDR1 as SQVTM and CDR2 as ANQGSEA. CDR3 sequence: CSVEGVSSGQFF. The DNA for the CDR3 is TGCAGCGTTGAAGGGGTTTCTAGCGGACAGTTCTTC.

This chain joins TRBV5-1 and TRBJ2-2; TRBD2 agrees at 14 bases. The CDR3 spans 19 residues. V lost 0 bases and J lost 0; bases outside the gene matches: 4. Germline CDR1 reads SGHRS; CDR2 reads YFSETQ. The CDR3 here is CASSLEGLAGVTNTGELFF. CDR3 bases: TGCGCCAGCAGCTTGGAGGGACTAGCGGGGGTTACGAACACCGGGGAGCTGTTTTTT.

The chain links TRBV15 to TRBJ2-1; D assignment may be TRBD1 or TRBD2 (5 bases each). Per germline, CDR1 LNHNV and CDR2 YYDKDF (reference sequence). The CDR3 consists of 14 residues. Trimming removed 5 bases at V and 5 bases at J, with 13 bases between. The CDR3 coding sequence is TGTGCCACCAGCGATGGGGGTCTAGACAATGAGCAGTTCTTC. This gives the protein CATSDGGLDNEQFF.

This chain connects TRBV27 to TRBJ2-1, with 8 bases that match TRBD2. V lost 6 bases to trimming and J lost 9 bases; unmatched junction nucleotides: 1. Per germline, CDR1 MNHEY and CDR2 SMNVEV (reference sequence). This CDR3 has 11 amino acids. The CDR3 here is CASRAGGEQFF. The CDR3 DNA is TGTGCCAGCAGGGCGGGAGGTGAGCAGTTCTTC.

The chain recombines TRBV28 with TRBJ1-1, with D unclear. Germline V lookup: CDR1 MDHEN, CDR2 SYDVKM. The CDR3 is made up of 12 amino acids. The V gene lost 3 bases and the J gene lost 7 bases, with 9 bases spanning the gap. DNA for the CDR3: TGTGCCAGCAGTTTGGAAGGGCGTGAAGCTTTCTTT. Its translation: CASSLEGREAFF.

The chain uses TRBV7-6 and TRBJ2-5; D is perhaps TRBD1 (5 bases). Between the trimmed V and J ends, which lost 0 bases and 3 bases, there was a span of 20 bases. The CDR3 contains 18 residues. From germline, CDR1 is SGHVS and CDR2 FNYEAQ. The DNA for the CDR3 is TGTGCCAGCAGCTTAGCGCCTCTCTGGCAGGGAAGAAAAGAGACCCAGTACTTC. Translation gives CASSLAPLWQGRKETQYF.

The chain uses TRBV29-1 and TRBJ2-2, with D unresolved. The CDR3 is 13 amino acids. CDR1 SQVTM and CDR2 ANQGSEA come from the germline V gene. V lost 7 bases to trimming and J lost 9 bases, with 18 bases between them. This CDR3 reads CSARSGDSRELFF. In DNA, the CDR3 is TGCAGCGCCCGAAGTGGGGATTCAAGGGAGCTGTTTTTT.

The chain recombines TRBV28 with TRBJ2-7; TRBD1 matches 8 bases. This CDR3 has 15 residues. V was clipped by 4 bases and J by 6 bases; unmatched bases: 11. In germline, CDR1 is MDHEN, CDR2 SYDVKM. The CDR3 DNA reads TGTGCCAGCAGTTCTACCGGGACAGGTTGGTCCGAGCAGTACTTC. It codes for CASSSTGTGWSEQYF.

The chain carries TRBV2 and TRBJ2-7; 10 bases fit TRBD1. This CDR3 region has 14 residues. Trimming cost V 6 bases and J 5 bases; bases outside gene matches: 7. Germline lookup yields CDR1 SNHLY and CDR2 FYNNEI. The CDR3 DNA is TGTGCCAGCAGATTGGGACAGGGGTCCCACGAGCAGTACTTC. Amino acids: CASRLGQGSHEQYF. The full variable domain, its missing parts supplied by reference TRBV2 and TRBJ2-7, is EPEVTQTPSHQVTQMGQEVILRCVPISNHLYFYWYRQILGQKVEFLVSFYNNEISEKSEIFDDQFSVERPDGSNFTLKIRSTKLEDSAMYFCASRLGQGSHEQYFGPGTRLTVT.

V gene TRBV19 combines with J gene TRBJ2-7, with a weak D call TRBD2 (6 bases). The V gene lost 4 bases and the J gene lost 0 bases, with 16 bases spanning the gap. The length of the CDR3 is 16 residues. In germline, CDR1 is LNHDA, CDR2 SQIVND (reference sequence). The CDR3 reads CASSKNRGASSYEQYF. The CDR3 bases are TGTGCCAGTAGTAAGAACCGCGGGGCTAGCTCCTACGAGCAGTACTTC.

The chain employs TRBV5-1 and TRBJ2-1; D remains unclear. The germline gives CDR1 SGHRS, CDR2 YFSETQ. Trimming shortened V by 4 bases and J by 8 bases, and 10 bases separated the two germline ends. This CDR3 comprises 12 residues. The CDR3 DNA follows: TGCGCCAGCAGCCCTTCGTTTCATGAGCAGTTCTTC. It is translated as CASSPSFHEQFF.

This clone is deemed medium-sized. V and J are TRBV6-5 and TRBJ2-2; 8 bases align to TRBD2. This CDR3 is built from 13 residues. Germline V gene lookup returns CDR1 MNHEY and CDR2 SVGAGI. The junction had 4 bases not matched to a gene; V was cut back by 8 bases and J by 5 bases. Written as DNA, the CDR3 is TGTGCCAGCGCCGGGAGGGTAACCGGGGAGCTGTTTTTT. It specifies CASAGRVTGELFF.